This T cell receptor beta chain came from a study of cytomegalovirus exposure and HLA in healthy donors. Whole-study findings and limits: A later analysis found TCR association rates differed by HLA locus, highest for DRB1 and lowest for HLA-C. Sequencing depth across donors, presence/absence analyses assumed, was roughly uniform. A later analysis, which compared TCR beta chains of equal frequency, found the HLA-associated ones more clonally expanded. In most subjects, TCR beta sequences reportedly gave accurate predictions of HLA-A and HLA-B alleles.

The PCR made use of 60 Vbeta and 13 Jbeta primers. TCRdb's copy holds only in-frame clones and misses some; the assay was immunoSEQ multiplex PCR. The sample has approximately 290,000 clones, 75% to 90% seen once. With respect to this clone: No antigen is known for it.

The CDR3 runs 14 residues. Germline trimming cut 7 bases from V and 0 bases from J; bases unmatched to any gene: 5. The germline CDR1 and CDR2 sequences are LNHDA and SQIVND (reference sequence). The sequence derives from a girl aged 2-15 years in good health and CMV-seronegative. The chain is built from TRBV19 and TRBJ2-7; 8 bases align to TRBD1. The sample consisted of PBMCs. CDR3 residues: CASKRTGSSYEQYF. The CDR3 coding sequence is TGTGCCAGTAAACGGACAGGGAGCTCCTACGAGCAGTACTTC.